The 19 T cell receptor beta chains given below trace back to one sample, sequenced in a study of shared clonotypes between healthy human individuals. Repertoires were generated with immunoSEQ multiplex PCR, while TCRdb's copy carries only in-frame clones and drops some. The sample carries roughly 2.5 million clones, around nine tenths recorded once. Input material: naive CD4+ T cells sorted from blood. Sample subset: CD45RA+ positively selected. The origin of the receptors is a man aged 18 to 29 in good health.

This clone came up once. The chain recombines TRBV5-6 with TRBJ2-5; 8 bases align to TRBD2. The CDR3 has 17 residues. CDR1 is SGHDT and CDR2 is YYEEEE in the germline V gene. V gave up 3 bases and J gave up 1 base; unmatched junction bases: 11. This CDR3 reads CASSSRSRRGVQETQYF. As DNA, the CDR3 is TGTGCCAGCAGCTCCCGGTCGAGGCGGGGGGTCCAAGAGACCCAGTACTTC.

This chain joins TRBV5-6 and TRBJ1-5; 12 bases map to TRBD1. V trimming: 5 bases; J trimming: 7 bases; junction bases outside the gene matches: 10. The CDR3 length is 16 residues. Germline V lookup: CDR1 SGHDT, CDR2 YYEEEE. CDR3 in amino acids: CASRTWDRGRWQPQHF. CDR3 in DNA: TGTGCCAGCAGGACATGGGACAGGGGGCGTTGGCAGCCCCAGCATTTT.

The gene calls are TRBV5-1 and TRBJ2-5; the D is unclear. The last part of the DNA fits TRBJ2-7 better; the J call may be wrong. CDR3 length: 15 residues. CDR1 SGHRS and CDR2 YFSETQ come from the germline V gene. CDR3 region: CASSLGSSRLYEQYF. Here the CDR3 DNA reads TGCGCCAGCAGCTTGGGGTCGTCGCGACTCTACGAGCAGTACTTC.

The chain links TRBV6-5 to TRBJ2-5, with 7 bases that match TRBD1. Germline assignment: CDR1 MNHEY and CDR2 SVGAGI. The CDR3 is 16 amino acids. V lost 0 bases, J lost 2 bases, and 6 bases stayed unmatched. CDR3 nucleotides: TGTGCCAGCAGTTACTCATCCGGGACAGAGCAAGAGACCCAGTACTTC. Translating gives CASSYSSGTEQETQYF.

The genes are TRBV4-2 and TRBJ2-2, with D tentatively TRBD2 (5 bases). The V gene's germline CDR1 is LGHNA and CDR2 YNFKEQ. V was pared by 0 bases and J by 9 bases, with 17 bases between. This CDR3 comprises 16 residues. The CDR3 DNA sequence: TGTGCCAGCAGCCAAGAGTTTCTATCGGGGATCCGGGAGCTGTTTTTT. It encodes CASSQEFLSGIRELFF.

In regard to this clone: At the DNA level, this CDR3 is encoded by other sequences in the same sample as well. This chain connects TRBV11-2 to TRBJ1-1; TRBD1 matches 7 bases. After removal of 3 bases from V and 0 bases from J, the junction contained 1 base not matched to a gene. CDR3 length: 14 residues. Per the germline V gene, CDR1 is SGHAT and CDR2 is FQNNGV. This CDR3 is CASSLGQLNTEAFF. The CDR3 DNA is TGTGCCAGCAGCTTGGGACAGTTGAACACTGAAGCTTTCTTT.

The J gene is TRBJ1-2, the V gene TRBV19; 9 positions agree with TRBD1. V lost 6 bases, J lost 8 bases, and 7 bases stayed unmatched. Germline lookup yields CDR1 LNHDA and CDR2 SQIVND (reference sequence). The CDR3 is 13 residues long. The CDR3: CASSRTGVKGYTF. As DNA, the CDR3 is TGTGCCAGTAGCCGGACAGGGGTGAAGGGCTACACCTTC.

This clone was picked up one time. This sequence joins TRBV30 and TRBJ1-4; 9 bases are shared with TRBD1. Trimming took 5 bases from V and 6 from J; bases not matched to a gene: 4. The CDR3 has 13 amino acids. CDR1 is GTSNPN, CDR2 SVGIG, per germline (reference sequence). The DNA of the CDR3 is TGTGCCTGGGGACAGGGGCGGGATGAAAAACTGTTTTTT. Its translation: CAWGQGRDEKLFF.

In regard to this clone: The same CDR3 can be traced to other DNA sequences in this sample. The chain carries TRBV19 and TRBJ1-5; no reliable D call. The V end lost 3 bases, the J end lost 4 bases, and 7 bases lay between the germline ends. The V gene's germline CDR1 is LNHDA and CDR2 SQIVND (reference sequence). The CDR3 is made up of 13 amino acids. The CDR3 is CASSIERNQPQHF. The CDR3 bases are TGTGCCAGTAGTATTGAAAGGAATCAGCCCCAGCATTTT. The whole variable domain, remainder taken from reference TRBV19 and TRBJ1-5, is DGGITQSPKYLFRKEGQNVTLSCEQNLNHDAMYWYRQDPGQGLRLIYYSQIVNDFQKGDIAEGYSVSREKKESFPLTVTSAQKNPTAFYLCASSIERNQPQHFGDGTRLSIL.

This clone was picked up one time. V gene TRBV12-5 combines with J gene TRBJ2-7; TRBD1 matches 7 bases. Germline V gene lookup returns CDR1 LGHNT and CDR2 FRNRAP. This CDR3 has 12 residues. V shed 5 bases and J 3 bases; nucleotides not matched to a gene: 1. CDR3 in DNA: TGTGCTAGTGGTCGGGACAGCTACGAGCAGTACTTC. Translated, it gives CASGRDSYEQYF. Drawing the rest from reference TRBV12-5 and TRBJ2-7, the complete variable domain is DARVTQTPRHKVTEMGQEVTMRCQPILGHNTVFWYRQTMMQGLELLAYFRNRAPLDDSGMPKDRFSAEMPDATLATLKIQPSEPRDSAVYFCASGRDSYEQYFGPGTRLTVT.

The chain is built from TRBV13 and TRBJ1-6, with D tentatively TRBD1 (5 bases). Trimming shortened V by 5 bases and J by 11 bases, and 16 bases separated the two germline ends. The V gene's germline CDR1 is PRHDT and CDR2 FYEKMQ (reference sequence). The CDR3 is made up of 14 amino acids. CDR3 nucleotides: TGTGCCAGCAGCCCGGGGCCTTTGAATCCACCCCTCCACTTT. It yields the protein CASSPGPLNPPLHF.

The chain joins TRBV10-1 to TRBJ2-1; maybe TRBD2 (7 bases). Germline V gene sequence: CDR1 WNHNN, CDR2 SYGVQD (reference sequence). V was shortened by 3 bases and J by 8 bases, with 14 bases between the two germline ends. The CDR3 spans 14 residues. The CDR3 DNA reads as TGCGCCAGCAGTGAACGGGGGGCGAGGGATGAGCAGTTCTTC. It translates to CASSERGARDEQFF.

The V call is TRBV2, the J call TRBJ2-3; D is ambiguous. Germline assignment: CDR1 SNHLY and CDR2 FYNNEI. Trimming cost V 6 bases and J 4 bases, with 5 bases left between them. CDR3 length: 11 residues. CDR3 region: CASRVADTQYF. Here the CDR3 DNA reads TGTGCCAGCAGAGTGGCAGATACGCAGTATTTT. Using reference TRBV2 and TRBJ2-3 for the parts outside the CDR3, the full variable domain is EPEVTQTPSHQVTQMGQEVILRCVPISNHLYFYWYRQILGQKVEFLVSFYNNEISEKSEIFDDQFSVERPDGSNFTLKIRSTKLEDSAMYFCASRVADTQYFGPGTRLTVL.

Points on this clone: Other nucleotide sequences from this sample produce the same CDR3. The chain joins TRBV5-1 to TRBJ2-3; 15 nucleotides agree with TRBD2. CDR1 and CDR2 from the germline V gene are SGHRS and YFSETQ. The CDR3 spans 17 residues. With 3 bases clipped from V and 2 bases from J, the junction kept 4 bases outside the gene matches. The CDR3 sequence is CASSSGLAGGTTDTQYF. DNA of the CDR3: TGCGCCAGCAGCTCGGGACTAGCGGGAGGAACCACAGATACGCAGTATTTT.

This clone was recorded once. The chain has TRBV18 and TRBJ2-1, with D unclear. V was shortened by 2 bases and J by 3 bases, with 5 bases between the two germline ends. Germline V CDR1 and CDR2: KGHSH, LQKENI. This CDR3 is built from 13 residues. The CDR3 coding sequence is TGTGCCAGCTCACCAAATAACTACAATGAGCAGTTCTTC. Amino acid sequence: CASSPNNYNEQFF.

This clone appeared once. Other DNA sequences of this sample code for an identical CDR3. The chain recombines TRBV7-9 with TRBJ1-3; TRBD1 aligns across 7 bases. V trimming: 3 bases; J trimming: 0 bases; junction bases outside the gene matches: 5. CDR3 length equals 16 residues. Germline values: CDR1 SEHNR, CDR2 FQNEAQ (reference sequence). This CDR3 is CASSFGQATSGNTIYF. In DNA form, the CDR3 reads TGTGCCAGCAGCTTTGGACAGGCCACCTCTGGAAACACCATATATTTT.

The rearrangement uses TRBV6-5 and TRBJ1-1, with a weak D call TRBD1 (5 bases). The CDR3 runs 11 residues. Germline-derived CDR1 and CDR2 are MNHEY and SVGAGI. Trimming cost V 10 bases and J 7 bases, with 13 bases left between them. CDR3 in amino acids: CATSQGNEAFF. The CDR3 bases are TGTGCCACGTCCCAGGGTAATGAAGCTTTCTTT.

About this clone: Without the conserved terminal phenylalanine or tryptophan, this CDR3 likely stems from a read error. The DNA is left out, because the CDR3 cannot be placed on it with certainty; the CDR3 is given as TCRdb lists it. The chain uses TRBV5-4 and TRBJ2-7; the table's D call of TRBD2 was not tested on the DNA. Both ends counted, the CDR3 spans 13 residues. Germline V gene sequence: CDR1 SGHNT, CDR2 YYREEE (reference sequence). CDR3 sequence: CASSVDGTGGSRL.

J is TRBJ1-6 and V is TRBV29-1, with D uncertain. This CDR3 is built from 14 residues. Trimming stripped 6 bases from V and 7 bases from J, with 16 bases between. From germline, CDR1 is SQVTM and CDR2 ANQGSEA. In nucleotides, the CDR3 is TGCAGCGTGTCCCTAGGGAGTTGGAATTCACCCCTCCACTTT. Translated, it gives CSVSLGSWNSPLHF.